This T cell receptor (beta chain) is drawn from a study of blood T cell repertoires in COVID-19. At the level of the study: T cells, B-cell-depleted T cells, or PBMCs supplied cDNA or gDNA.

Enrolled through a virtual design, the participants were between about 18 and 89 years of age and came from about two dozen US areas. Original handling: Scientists estimated how many nucleated cells there were by amplifying reference gene primers. The protocol was immunoSEQ multiplex PCR, while the TCRdb copy is restricted to in-frame clones and leaves out a portion. V and J calls and clone size are as listed in that table; D and trimming were resolved from the DNA. Found here are about 210,000 clones, 70% to 90% of them singletons; the top ten hold approximately 2.5%. The CDR3 spans 16 residues. The germline gives CDR1 SGHDT, CDR2 YYEEEE. The V and J ends lost 3 bases and 6 bases, in that order; junction bases with no gene match: 7.

The rearrangement uses TRBV5-6 and TRBJ2-1, with 12 bases fitting TRBD1. The origin of this receptor is a woman aged 35 to 49 with acute COVID-19. Sequenced: PBMCs or T cells enriched from blood (not recorded which). Here the CDR3 reads CASSWRDRGPLNEQFF. The CDR3 DNA reads TGTGCCAGCAGCTGGAGGGACAGGGGGCCCCTCAATGAGCAGTTCTTC.